This T cell receptor (beta chain) comes out of a study of T cell responses to AZD1222 COVID-19 vaccine. At the level of the study: Second doses at about 4 or about 12 weeks were pooled.

Findings of the study overall: Reportedly, nearly half the spike-specific TCRs target unmutated variant regions.

This CDR3 has 15 residues. V gave up 4 bases and J gave up 5 bases; unmatched junction bases: 6. Germline CDR1 reads SGHAT; CDR2 reads FQNNGV. Only in-frame clones appear in the TCRdb table, and some are missing; sequencing was by immunoSEQ multiplex PCR. The table shows around 130,000 clones, with roughly 92% occurring only once. On this clone itself: The target antigen is unknown.

The clonotype originates from an adult in good health. The chain joins TRBV11-2 to TRBJ1-1; 11 nucleotides align to TRBD1. Sequenced here: peripheral blood, sampled on day 0 of AZD1222 vaccination. The CDR3 DNA reads as TGTGCCAGCAGCTATGGACAGGGGGCAAGTACTGAAGCTTTCTTT. The encoded protein is CASSYGQGASTEAFF.